Listed here are 29 T cell receptor beta chains from one sample, sequenced in a study of blood T cell repertoires in COVID-19. This table comes from immunoSEQ multiplex PCR, and its TCRdb copy is limited to in-frame clones, with some not included. The sample gives 150,000 to 250,000 clones, roughly three quarters of which show up once; 5.5% to 7% is in the top ten. Specimen: peripheral blood. These receptors originate from a woman aged 35 to 49 with COVID-19, enrolled during active disease.

The gene calls are TRBV4-1 and TRBJ2-7, with TRBD2 matching over 7 bases. The CDR3 length is 16 residues. V lost 3 bases to trimming and J lost 5 bases; unmatched junction nucleotides: 13. Germline V gene lookup returns CDR1 MGHRA and CDR2 YSYEKL. In DNA, the CDR3 is TGCGCCAGCAGCCAGATCCACGGGGAGGGTAGGGACGAGCAGTACTTC. Protein product: CASSQIHGEGRDEQYF.

This chain connects TRBV5-1 to TRBJ2-1; 11 nucleotides align to TRBD2. V lost 4 bases and J lost 6; bases outside the gene matches: 6. The germline V gene has CDR1 SGHRS and CDR2 YFSETQ. The CDR3 totals 15 residues. The CDR3 here is CASSPLAGVVNEQFF. For the CDR3, the DNA is TGCGCCAGCAGCCCACTAGCGGGAGTTGTCAATGAGCAGTTCTTC.

This chain links TRBV7-2 with TRBJ1-1; perhaps TRBD1 as D (5 bases). V was shortened by 5 bases and J by 3 bases, with 10 bases between the two germline ends. Germline-derived CDR1 and CDR2 are SGHTA and FQGNSA. This CDR3 has 13 amino acids. The CDR3 spells CASSPLQDTEAFF. CDR3 sequence (DNA): TGTGCCAGCAGCCCTTTACAGGACACTGAAGCTTTCTTT.

The gene calls are TRBV10-3 and TRBJ1-3; no clear D. Per the germline V gene, CDR1 is ENHRY and CDR2 is SYGVKD. This CDR3 is built from 14 residues. V lost 3 bases and J lost 0, with 6 bases in between. CDR3 in amino acids: CAISDRSSGNTIYF. In DNA form, the CDR3 reads TGTGCCATCAGTGACAGAAGCTCTGGAAACACCATATATTTT.

This clone is a singleton in its sample. The chain joins TRBV5-8 to TRBJ1-1, with D possibly being TRBD1 (6 bases). The CDR3 contains 15 residues. V lost 6 bases to trimming and J lost 3 bases, with 18 bases between them. Per the germline V gene, CDR1 is SGHTS and CDR2 is YDEGEE. The CDR3 reads CASNPTSGAYTEAFF. The CDR3 bases are TGTGCCAGCAACCCCACCTCAGGGGCATACACTGAAGCTTTCTTT. Full variable domain (remainder filled in from reference TRBV5-8 and TRBJ1-1): EAGVTQSPTHLIKTRGQQATLRCSPISGHTSVYWYQQALGLGLQFLLWYDEGEERNRGNFPPRFSGRQFPNYSSELNVNALELEDSALYLCASNPTSGAYTEAFFGQGTRLTVV.

The V and J genes are TRBV27 and TRBJ2-2; 10 positions agree with TRBD2. The CDR3 is 16 amino acids. CDR1 and CDR2 (germline): MNHEY, SMNVEV (reference sequence). J was trimmed by 4 bases and V by 6 bases; bases with no gene match: 8. The CDR3 reads CASSSWTSGPTGELFF. The CDR3 bases are TGTGCCAGCAGCTCATGGACTAGCGGCCCCACCGGGGAGCTGTTTTTT.

This clone appeared once. In the same sample, other DNA sequences code for this CDR3. The chain is built from TRBV12-3 or TRBV12-4 and TRBJ1-2; D possibly corresponds to TRBD1 (6 bases). Between the trimmed V and J ends, which lost 11 bases and 5 bases, there was a span of 12 bases. This CDR3 has 11 residues. CDR3 amino acids: CASSQGYGYTF. CDR3 coding DNA: TGTGCCTCTTCACAGGGATATGGCTACACCTTC.

The V and J genes are TRBV2 and TRBJ1-2; D not certain. CDR1 is SNHLY and CDR2 is FYNNEI in the germline V gene. This CDR3 is built from 12 residues. V lost 2 bases to trimming and J lost 4 bases, with 5 bases between them. CDR3 coding DNA: TGTGCCAGCAGTGAATCTACCTATGGCTACACCTTC. Translated, it gives CASSESTYGYTF.

The chain recombines TRBV29-1 with TRBJ2-3; possibly TRBD1 for D (6 bases). This CDR3 is 14 amino acids long. Germline assignment: CDR1 SQVTM and CDR2 ANQGSEA. The V and J ends lost 0 bases and 6 bases respectively, with 13 bases between them. The CDR3 DNA is TGCAGCGTTGAAGATCAGCCAGGGGCGGATACGCAGTATTTT. As protein: CSVEDQPGADTQYF.

This clone was observed once. The chain has TRBV9 and TRBJ2-3, with 14 positions matching TRBD2. The CDR3 covers 17 residues. Germline V gene sequence: CDR1 SGDLS, CDR2 YYNGEE. J was trimmed by 0 bases and V by 4 bases; bases with no gene match: 4. In DNA, the CDR3 is TGTGCCAGCAGCCCCGGACTAGCGGGGGGCAGCACAGATACGCAGTATTTT. This encodes CASSPGLAGGSTDTQYF.

CDR3 loop: CASSVATGRATNEKLFF. The CDR3 DNA follows: TGTGCCAGCAGCGTAGCTACAGGGAGGGCAACTAATGAAAAACTGTTTTTT. The J gene is TRBJ1-4, the V gene TRBV9; D is possibly TRBD1 (6 bases). This CDR3 region has 17 residues. With 0 bases removed from V and 0 bases from J, the gap between germline ends came to 12 bases. Germline CDR1 and CDR2: SGDLS and YYNGEE.

This clone was picked up a small number of times. V usage is TRBV30 and J usage is TRBJ1-3; the match to TRBD1 covers 8 bases. Germline values: CDR1 GTSNPN, CDR2 SVGIG (reference sequence). V lost 1 base to trimming and J lost 3 bases; unmatched junction nucleotides: 5. This CDR3 has 15 amino acids. CDR3 nucleotides: TGTGCCTGGAGTGCGGACAGGGTGTATGGAAACACCATATATTTT. Its protein product is CAWSADRVYGNTIYF.

V and J are TRBV5-1 and TRBJ2-3, with 11 bases lining up with TRBD1. CDR1 SGHRS and CDR2 YFSETQ come from the germline V gene. With 4 bases clipped from V and 1 base from J, the junction kept 2 bases outside the gene matches. The CDR3 has 15 amino acids. CDR3 protein: CASSPGQGGTDTQYF. The CDR3 DNA reads as TGCGCCAGCAGCCCGGGACAGGGGGGCACAGATACGCAGTATTTT.

This chain connects TRBV25-1 to TRBJ2-2; a weak D match, TRBD2 (6 bases). Germline assignment: CDR1 MGHDK and CDR2 SYGVNS. Trimming pared 4 bases from V and 4 bases from J, leaving 13 bases between. This CDR3 has 15 amino acids. CDR3 nucleotides: TGTGCCAGCAGTGGAGGTGGCGGGGTCACCGGGGAGCTGTTTTTT. Protein product: CASSGGGGVTGELFF.

This clone showed up just once. The rearrangement joins TRBV6-5 to TRBJ2-1; 10 nucleotides line up with TRBD2. This CDR3 is built from 15 residues. Germline values: CDR1 MNHEY, CDR2 SVGAGI. With V trimmed by 9 bases and J by 12 bases, 17 bases remained unmatched. The DNA for the CDR3 is TGTGCCAGTTTCACCGGGACTAGCGCCCTAATGGGGCAGTTCTTC. Its translation is CASFTGTSALMGQFF.

The chain combines TRBV10-3 with TRBJ1-1; TRBD1 agrees at 7 bases. This CDR3 is 14 amino acids long. Germline CDR1 reads ENHRY; CDR2 reads SYGVKD. The J segment lost 1 base and the V segment lost 2 bases, leaving 1 base of the junction unmatched. CDR3 coding DNA: TGTGCCATCAGTGAGGGGACAGCGAACACTGAAGCTTTCTTT. Its translation is CAISEGTANTEAFF.

V and J are TRBV5-4 and TRBJ1-4; 7 nucleotides match TRBD1. V shed 0 bases and J 3 bases; nucleotides not matched to a gene: 2. This CDR3 has 15 amino acids. The V gene's germline CDR1 is SGHNT and CDR2 YYREEE (reference sequence). CDR3 sequence: CASSLETGSNEKLFF. CDR3 nucleotides: TGTGCCAGCAGCTTGGAGACAGGGTCTAATGAAAAACTGTTTTTT.

Remarks on this clone: Other DNA sequences of this sample code for an identical CDR3. The rearrangement joins TRBV6-5 to TRBJ2-1, with D possibly TRBD2 on 6 matching bases. V gave up 4 bases and J gave up 3 bases, with 13 bases separating them. The germline gives CDR1 MNHEY, CDR2 SVGAGI. The CDR3 consists of 15 residues. The CDR3 region is CASSSGGLNYNEQFF. CDR3 DNA: TGTGCCAGCAGTTCCGGAGGGCTAAACTACAATGAGCAGTTCTTC.

The chain has TRBV7-3 and TRBJ2-1; 9 bases fit TRBD2. The CDR3 spans 15 residues. J lost 9 bases, V lost 5 bases, and 11 bases had no gene match. CDR1 and CDR2 from the germline V gene are SGHTA and FQGTGA. The CDR3 reads CASSPTPGLASEQFF. The CDR3 nucleotides read TGTGCCAGCAGCCCAACTCCGGGACTAGCAAGTGAGCAGTTCTTC.

The chain joins TRBV29-1 to TRBJ2-1, with D possibly matching TRBD1 (5 bases). This CDR3 contains 11 residues. The V and J ends lost 4 bases and 7 bases respectively, with 8 bases between them. CDR1 SQVTM and CDR2 ANQGSEA come from the germline V gene. In DNA, the CDR3 is TGCAGCGTTGGGGGCCGAAATGAGCAGTTCTTC. It encodes CSVGGRNEQFF.

V and J are TRBV2 and TRBJ2-7; D is unclear. V lost 5 bases, J lost 0 bases, and 11 bases lay in between. Per germline, CDR1 SNHLY and CDR2 FYNNEI. CDR3 length: 14 residues. CDR3 sequence: CASSWYPNSYEQYF. The CDR3 DNA reads as TGTGCCAGCAGTTGGTACCCTAACTCCTACGAGCAGTACTTC.

This chain links TRBV5-1 with TRBJ2-3; no reliable D call. The CDR3 consists of 15 residues. Trimming pared 0 bases from V and 3 bases from J, leaving 11 bases between. Germline-derived CDR1 and CDR2 are SGHRS and YFSETQ. In DNA, the CDR3 is TGCGCCAGCAGCTTGGCTCTAGATCGAACAGATACGCAGTATTTT. Its translation is CASSLALDRTDTQYF.

The chain carries TRBV7-6 and TRBJ2-1; TRBD1 aligns across 9 bases. This CDR3 spans 15 amino acids. Per the germline V gene, CDR1 is SGHVS and CDR2 is FNYEAQ. J was trimmed by 4 bases and V by 5 bases; bases with no gene match: 6. The DNA of the CDR3 is TGTGCCAGCAGCGCTGACAGGGGGGAGTACAATGAGCAGTTCTTC. Amino acid sequence: CASSADRGEYNEQFF.

J is TRBJ2-1 and V is TRBV5-1; 16 bases are a match to TRBD2. The germline V gene encodes CDR1 SGHRS and CDR2 YFSETQ. The CDR3 has 20 residues. With V trimmed by 4 bases and J by 4 bases, 14 bases remained unmatched. CDR3 residues: CASSPNPAGTSGRAYNEQFF. The CDR3 DNA follows: TGCGCCAGCAGCCCAAACCCTGCCGGGACTAGCGGGAGGGCGTACAATGAGCAGTTCTTC.

Turning to this clone: Germline is not matched at one junction end, which may reflect a read error. The chain has TRBV5-1 and TRBJ1-1; 8 positions match TRBD1. The germline CDR1 and CDR2 sequences are SGHRS and YFSETQ. CDR3 length: 15 residues. The CDR3 DNA sequence: TGCGCCAGCAGCCCTCGACAGGGGAGTAACAGTGAAGCTTTCTTT. Translating gives CASSPRQGSNSEAFF.

The chain employs TRBV6-5 and TRBJ1-2, with 10 nucleotides matching TRBD1. V was pared by 6 bases and J by 7 bases, with 8 bases of the junction left unmatched. The CDR3 contains 14 residues. Looked up from germline, CDR1 is MNHEY and CDR2 is SVGAGI. This CDR3 reads CASSQMTGGRGYTF. The DNA for the CDR3 is TGTGCCAGCAGCCAAATGACAGGGGGCCGTGGCTACACCTTC.

The chain employs TRBV12-2 and TRBJ2-1; the table's D call of TRBD2 was not tested on the DNA. TRBV12-2 is an annotated pseudogene. The CDR3 totals 18 residues. For the CDR3, the DNA is TGTGCAAGTCGCTCTGCACCCCCGGGACTAGACTCCTACAATGAGCAGTTCTTC. Protein: CASRSAPPGLDSYNEQFF.

This clone was detected only a few times. CDR3 bases: TGTGCCAGCAGTGACGACAGGGTCCACGAGCAGTACTTC. It translates to CASSDDRVHEQYF. The chain uses TRBV25-1 and TRBJ2-7, with 7 bases that match TRBD1. The CDR3 covers 13 residues. Per the germline V gene, CDR1 is MGHDK and CDR2 is SYGVNS. J gave up 5 bases and V 3 bases, and 4 bases lay outside the gene matches.

The V gene is TRBV24-1, the J gene TRBJ2-1; TRBD1 agrees at 11 bases. The V and J ends lost 5 bases and 8 bases, in that order; junction bases with no gene match: 4. Per the germline V gene, CDR1 is KGHDR and CDR2 is SFDVKD. The CDR3 sequence is 14 residues long. Here the CDR3 reads CATSAGTGGHEQFF. The CDR3 DNA is TGTGCCACCAGTGCCGGGACAGGGGGACATGAGCAGTTCTTC.